The present TCR beta chain was sequenced within a study of CD8 T cells in ankylosing spondylitis. Whole-study results and caveats: Typical of ankylosing spondylitis blood, it appeared, was a TCR beta motif of eight highly homologous variants. Matched synovial fluid from ankylosing spondylitis patients was reported to be enriched for disease-linked clones. Prior literature has documented some motif variants in synovial fluid and blood from reactive arthritis. CD8+ cells made up the disease-linked clones, which were relatively rare in peripheral blood.

It was by quantitative 5'-RACE with molecular barcodes that TCR beta libraries were made. TCRdb independently ran MiXCR on the 5' RACE reads; one entry per CDR3 protein. The sample has some 840,000 distinct CDR3 sequences; 12% are singletons. The CDR3 covers 14 residues. CDR1 is DFQATT, CDR2 SNEGSKA, per germline (reference sequence). V lost 2 bases and J lost 3; bases outside the gene matches: 4. The sample holds many counts of this clonotype. Its cognate antigen is unknown. The TCR comes from a male donor with ankylosing spondylitis. The chain uses TRBV20-1 and TRBJ2-3; 8 positions match TRBD1. Sequenced input: blood, either unsorted or a sorted T cell fraction (not recorded which). CDR3 coding DNA: TGCAGTGCTAGACAGGGGGCCCGAACAGATACGCAGTATTTT. This codes for CSARQGARTDTQYF.